One sample yielded the 13 T cell receptor beta chains listed below, sequenced in a study of monozygotic twins with inflammatory bowel disease. TCRdb processed the 5' RACE reads again and assigns one entry to each CDR3 protein, with no DNA. This repertoire includes about 93,000 distinct CDR3 sequences. Sequencing used blood. The receptors were gathered from a human donor with ulcerative colitis or Crohn's disease, or a healthy co-twin of an affected twin (not recorded which).

The V gene is TRBV5-6, the J gene TRBJ1-2; TCRdb names TRBD1, which stays unverified in the absence of DNA. Germline CDR1 and CDR2: SGHDT and YYEEEE. CDR3 length equals 14 residues. CDR3 loop: CASSTGDGTYGYTF.

This sequence joins TRBV7-2 and TRBJ2-1; TCRdb names TRBD2, which stays unverified in the absence of DNA. The CDR3 is made up of 16 amino acids. CDR1 SGHTA and CDR2 FQGNSA come from the germline V gene. CDR3 sequence reads: CASSLRLAGGLDEQFF.

The chain has TRBV15 and TRBJ2-7; absent DNA, TCRdb's TRBD1 call cannot be checked. This CDR3 has 14 residues. Germline assignment: CDR1 LNHNV and CDR2 YYDKDF (reference sequence). CDR3 amino acids: CATSSSDRVIEQYF. Full variable domain (remainder filled in from reference TRBV15 and TRBJ2-7): DAMVIQNPRYQVTQFGKPVTLSCSQTLNHNVMYWYQQKSSQAPKLLFHYYDKDFNNEADTPDNFQSRRPNTSFCFLDIRSPGLGDTAMYLCATSSSDRVIEQYFGPGTRLTVT.

The CDR3 reads CASSPTSGGANEQFF. V gene TRBV18 combines with J gene TRBJ2-1; the TCRdb call, TRBD2, lacks DNA for checking. The CDR3 runs 15 residues. Germline CDR1 is KGHSH and CDR2 is LQKENI.

V is TRBV6-1 and J is TRBJ1-4; TCRdb's D gene call, TRBD1, goes unchecked for lack of DNA. Germline V CDR1 and CDR2: MNHNS, SASEGT. This CDR3 is 14 amino acids long. The CDR3 sequence: CASSATGSLEKLFF.

This chain uses TRBV6-6 with TRBJ1-5; TCRdb's D call, TRBD1, is unchecked because there is no DNA. This CDR3 has 14 residues. Germline V lookup: CDR1 MNHNY, CDR2 SVGAGI (reference sequence). CDR3 region: CASSFRGLNQPQHF.

This rearrangement joins TRBV7-2 to TRBJ1-2; TCRdb picks TRBD1, but there is no DNA to check that call. The germline V gene encodes CDR1 SGHTA and CDR2 FQGNSA. This CDR3 contains 14 residues. The CDR3 reads CASSLGVGADGYTF.

The chain links TRBV11-2 to TRBJ2-1; lacking DNA, the TRBD1 call made by TCRdb goes unchecked. The CDR3 loop spans 16 amino acids. Germline-derived CDR1 and CDR2 are SGHAT and FQNNGV. The CDR3 is CASSLEPGQGYNEQFF.

This chain uses TRBV24-1 with TRBJ2-2; TCRdb outputs TRBD1, but without DNA this stays unchecked. The CDR3 has 15 residues. Germline lookup yields CDR1 KGHDR and CDR2 SFDVKD. The CDR3 region is CATKGGEVETGELFF.

The CDR3 spells CASSFAGEQFF. This chain joins TRBV12-3 or TRBV12-4 and TRBJ2-1. The CDR3 consists of 11 residues.

The rearrangement uses TRBV18 and TRBJ1-1. The CDR3 runs 15 residues. Germline CDR1 KGHSH, CDR2 LQKENI. This CDR3 is CASSRSGIVNTEAFF.

The chain uses TRBV7-9 and TRBJ2-4; as DNA is missing, the TRBD1 call by TCRdb cannot be tested. Germline V CDR1 and CDR2: SEHNR, FQNEAQ (reference sequence). This CDR3 is built from 16 residues. The CDR3 is CASSPPMAGAKNIQYF.

This chain links TRBV12-3 or TRBV12-4 with TRBJ1-1. This CDR3 region has 12 residues. CDR3 region: CASSPIGLLAFF.